This is a list of T cell receptor beta chains from one sample in a study of T cells after yellow fever vaccination. Via MiXCR, TCRdb re-called the 5' RACE reads, giving one row per CDR3 protein. This sample yields about 120,000 distinct CDR3 sequences, of which roughly 9% are seen a single time; approximately 39% belongs to the top ten. The material sequenced was CD8+ T cells sorted from PBMCs, taken on the day of the yellow fever booster vaccination. The receptor set was obtained from a man between 18 and 29 years old who received the YFV17D yellow fever vaccine. Both conserved end residues are part of each CDR3. The D gene is left open where the match is weak. The size of a clone is reported for some rows only, either as once, few or many, or as a class for expanded clones.

>TRBJ2-5|.|.|TRBV7-6
CASSLDSQETQYF
TGTGCCAGCAGTTTGGACAGTCAAGAGACCCAGTACTTC
>TRBJ1-1|.|.|TRBV27
CASSPPGLEAFF
TGTGCCAGCAGCCCCCCGGGACTCGAAGCTTTCTTT
>TRBJ1-1|.|.|TRBV4-3
CASSQDRHTNTEAFF
TGCGCCAGCAGCCAAGATAGACACACGAACACTGAAGCTTTCTTT
>TRBJ2-1|TRBD2|many|TRBV4-1
CASSLGLVSSNEQFF
TGCGCCAGCAGCCTAGGACTAGTATCCTCCAATGAGCAGTTCTTC
>TRBJ2-7|TRBD1|.|TRBV11-1
CASRTGTGGYEQYF
TGTGCCAGCAGAACCGGGACAGGGGGCTACGAGCAGTACTTC
>TRBJ2-5|.|.|TRBV12-3/TRBV12-4
CASSPTDAPAGYF
TGTGCCAGCAGTCCCACGGACGCCCCTGCTGGGTACTTC
>TRBJ1-1|TRBD1|few|TRBV5-4
CASSFGQGVMNTEAFF
TGTGCCAGCAGCTTCGGACAGGGGGTTATGAACACTGAAGCTTTCTTT
>TRBJ2-7|.|many|TRBV29-1
CSVEGSGSSYEQYF
TGCAGCGTTGAAGGTTCAGGGAGCTCCTACGAGCAGTACTTC
>TRBJ1-1|.|few|TRBV19
CASSIDPRVGTEAFF
TGTGCCAGTAGTATAGACCCTCGGGTGGGCACTGAAGCTTTCTTT
>TRBJ2-6|.|.|TRBV12-3/TRBV12-4
CASSLGWGSGANVLTF
TGTGCCAGCAGTTTAGGCTGGGGATCCGGGGCCAACGTCCTGACTTTC